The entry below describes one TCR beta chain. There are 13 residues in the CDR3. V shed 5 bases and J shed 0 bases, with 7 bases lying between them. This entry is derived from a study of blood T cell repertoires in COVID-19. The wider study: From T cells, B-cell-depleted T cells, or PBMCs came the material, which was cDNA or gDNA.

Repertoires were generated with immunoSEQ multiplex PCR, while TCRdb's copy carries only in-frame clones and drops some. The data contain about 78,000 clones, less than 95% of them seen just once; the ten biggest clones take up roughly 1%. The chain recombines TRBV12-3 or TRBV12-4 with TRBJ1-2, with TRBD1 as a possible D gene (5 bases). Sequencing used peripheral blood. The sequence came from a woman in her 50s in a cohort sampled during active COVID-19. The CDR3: CASSQGPNYGYTF. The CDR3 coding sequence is TGTGCCAGCAGTCAGGGCCCTAACTATGGCTACACCTTC.